Only one count was recorded for the clone carrying this TCR beta chain. Its target is not known. The CDR3 is 14 residues long. Looked up from germline, CDR1 is MGHRA and CDR2 is YSYEKL. V was clipped by 0 bases and J by 12 bases; unmatched bases: 8. This entry is derived from a study of OX40 agonist ivuxolimab in advanced cancers. Background on the study: It was permissible to have had prior anti-PD-1, anti-PD-L1 or anti-CTLA-4 therapy, and around 40% had some. General study points: Specificity for antigen went undetermined in the expanded peripheral T cells. At 0.1 to 3.0 mg/kg and by week 6, clonal expansion occurred in CD4+ and CD8+ blood T cells.

Using immunoSEQ multiplex PCR, the repertoire was profiled, and TCRdb retains in-frame clones only, with some absent. The sample holds roughly 80,000 clones; 89% are singletons and the top ten take around 0.4%. Sequenced material: CD4+ or CD8+ T cells sorted from blood, taken in a trial of the OX40 agonist ivuxolimab. This rearrangement joins TRBV4-1 to TRBJ2-1; 7 positions match TRBD2. The TCR comes from an adult with an advanced solid tumor such as melanoma, head and neck, liver or kidney cancer. The CDR3 coding sequence is TGCGCCAGCAGCCAAGAAGGACGCCGCGGGGGGCAGTTCTTC. This codes for CASSQEGRRGGQFF.